The next 17 T cell receptor beta chains were all read from a single sample in a study of CD8 T cells in ankylosing spondylitis. TCRdb reprocessed the 5' RACE reads with MiXCR, giving one entry per CDR3 protein. The table shows around 150,000 distinct CDR3 sequences, with under 45% occurring only once. Sample: synovial fluid, either unsorted or a sorted T cell fraction (not recorded which). Source of these receptors: a male donor with ankylosing spondylitis.

The chain links TRBV12-3 or TRBV12-4 to TRBJ1-6; D ambiguous. V gave up 3 bases and J gave up 4 bases, with 7 bases separating them. The CDR3 is 14 amino acids. CDR3 sequence (DNA): TGTGCCAGCAGTTTCATGCGGTATAATTCACCCCTCCACTTT. Its translation: CASSFMRYNSPLHF.

The chain recombines TRBV29-1 with TRBJ2-1, with 10 nucleotides matching TRBD1. The CDR3 is 16 amino acids. Germline CDR1 reads SQVTM; CDR2 reads ANQGSEA. V shed 0 bases, J shed 9 bases, and the junction held 11 bases outside the gene matches. The CDR3 DNA follows: TGCAGCGTTGAAGATCGAGACAGGGGGCGAAGCGGTGAGCAGTTCTTC. Its protein is CSVEDRDRGRSGEQFF.

This sequence joins TRBV28 and TRBJ1-1; TRBD1 matches 7 bases. Germline V lookup: CDR1 MDHEN, CDR2 SYDVKM. With V trimmed by 5 bases and J by 0 bases, 6 bases remained unmatched. The CDR3 length is 15 residues. The CDR3 loop reads CASSPRQGVNTEAFF. CDR3 bases: TGTGCCAGCAGTCCCAGACAGGGTGTGAACACTGAAGCTTTCTTT.

DNA for the CDR3: TGTGCCAGCAGCTTGCGGGAGGCAGGGAACGAGCAGTACTTC. Encoded protein: CASSLREAGNEQYF. The genes are TRBV13 and TRBJ2-7; 8 nucleotides align to TRBD2. V lost 3 bases to trimming and J lost 5 bases; unmatched junction nucleotides: 6. Germline CDR1 and CDR2: PRHDT and FYEKMQ (reference sequence). This CDR3 is 14 amino acids long.

This clonotype was observed a few times. Germline is not matched at one junction end, which may reflect a read error. The chain combines TRBV12-3 or TRBV12-4 with TRBJ2-1; a weak D match, TRBD1 (5 bases). The length of the CDR3 is 15 residues. CDR3 in DNA: TGTGCCAGCAGTTTGGACAAGGATTCCTCCAATGAGCAGTTCTTC. Translating gives CASSLDKDSSNEQFF.

The sample holds many counts of this clonotype. The chain uses TRBV5-1 and TRBJ1-2; 10 nucleotides agree with TRBD1. Germline V gene data show CDR1 as SGHRS and CDR2 as YFSETQ. The ends lost 4 bases at V and 0 bases at J; junction bases unmatched: 6. The CDR3 totals 16 residues. The CDR3: CASSIWTGGTNYGYTF. The CDR3, as DNA: TGCGCCAGCAGCATCTGGACAGGGGGGACTAACTATGGCTACACCTTC.

The chain recombines TRBV12-3 or TRBV12-4 with TRBJ2-1, with TRBD2 matching 11 bases. V dropped 6 bases and J dropped 4; count of bases not matched to a gene: 8. CDR3 length: 16 residues. CDR3 coding DNA: TGTGCCAGCAGCCCCCTCCGACTAGCGGGATACAATGAGCAGTTCTTC. This gives the protein CASSPLRLAGYNEQFF.

This clonotype appeared a few times. The rearrangement joins TRBV7-2 to TRBJ2-2; 8 bases match TRBD2. Trimming took 4 bases from V and 1 from J; bases not matched to a gene: 5. The length of the CDR3 is 16 residues. Germline-derived CDR1 and CDR2 are SGHTA and FQGNSA. This chain's CDR3 is CASSSFSGVNTGELFF. The CDR3, as DNA: TGTGCCAGCAGCTCATTTAGCGGGGTGAACACCGGGGAGCTGTTTTTT.

This clonotype was observed a few times. The rearrangement links TRBV12-3 or TRBV12-4 to TRBJ2-2; D not certain. Deletions cut 3 bases from V and 4 bases from J, with 6 bases between. The CDR3 sequence is 13 residues long. Here the CDR3 reads CASSFRGTGELFF. CDR3 in DNA: TGTGCCAGCAGTTTCAGAGGCACCGGGGAGCTGTTTTTT.

This clonotype was seen a handful of times. The chain is built from TRBV12-3 or TRBV12-4 and TRBJ2-3; D is undetermined. The CDR3 totals 15 residues. Trimming took 1 base from V and 4 from J, leaving 12 bases between them. The CDR3 coding sequence is TGTGCCAGCAGTTTAGTCCAGGTATATTCAGATACGCAGTATTTT. It is translated as CASSLVQVYSDTQYF.

This clonotype was recorded at least ten times. The chain is built from TRBV4-1 and TRBJ2-1; 7 bases are a match to TRBD2. Germline V gene data show CDR1 as MGHRA and CDR2 as YSYEKL. With V trimmed by 0 bases and J by 4 bases, 6 bases remained unmatched. This CDR3 has 16 residues. DNA for the CDR3: TGCGCCAGCAGCCAAGAGAGGCTAGCGGCTTACAATGAGCAGTTCTTC. It specifies CASSQERLAAYNEQFF.

This clonotype showed up just a few times. V and J are TRBV27 and TRBJ1-1; D remains unclear. Germline V gives CDR1 MNHEY, CDR2 SMNVEV (reference sequence). V dropped 7 bases and J dropped 0 bases, with 12 bases sitting between them. There are 14 residues in the CDR3. CDR3 in amino acids: CASKPTHMNTEAFF. Written as DNA, the CDR3 is TGTGCCAGCAAACCTACGCACATGAACACTGAAGCTTTCTTT.

The chain couples TRBV9 to TRBJ2-5, with TRBD2 matching over 8 bases. The CDR3 sequence is 17 residues long. V was pared by 0 bases and J by 3 bases, with 10 bases of the junction left unmatched. The germline gives CDR1 SGDLS, CDR2 YYNGEE. The CDR3 sequence is CASSVGGQREPKETQYF. The CDR3 nucleotides are TGTGCCAGCAGCGTAGGGGGCCAGCGGGAGCCCAAAGAGACCCAGTACTTC.

V gene TRBV11-2 combines with J gene TRBJ2-3; D unresolved. V lost 6 bases to trimming and J lost 2 bases, with 6 bases between them. This CDR3 has 12 residues. Germline V gene sequence: CDR1 SGHAT, CDR2 FQNNGV. CDR3 DNA: TGTGCCAGCAGTTACATCACAGATACGCAGTATTTT. Translating it yields CASSYITDTQYF.

This clonotype showed up just a few times. The chain links TRBV20-1 to TRBJ2-7; 7 positions agree with TRBD1. The germline CDR1 and CDR2 sequences are DFQATT and SNEGSKA (reference sequence). J lost 0 bases, V lost 6 bases, and 5 bases had no gene match. The CDR3 consists of 13 residues. The CDR3 sequence: CSAGQADSYEQYF. The CDR3, as DNA: TGCAGTGCCGGACAGGCCGACTCCTACGAGCAGTACTTC.

This clonotype has just one count. The V and J genes are TRBV9 and TRBJ2-1; the D is unclear. Germline CDR1 is SGDLS and CDR2 is YYNGEE. This CDR3 spans 12 amino acids. Trimming removed 0 bases at V and 4 bases at J, with 2 bases between. CDR3: CASSVGYNEQFF. The DNA of the CDR3 is TGTGCCAGCAGCGTAGGTTACAATGAGCAGTTCTTC.

The chain combines TRBV5-5 with TRBJ1-1; D possibly corresponds to TRBD1 (5 bases). The CDR3 spans 14 residues. The ends were cut back, 0 bases at V and 4 bases at J, with 10 bases in the middle. Germline-derived CDR1 and CDR2 are SGHKS and YYEKEE (reference sequence). This CDR3 is CASSLDAQGTEAFF. CDR3 DNA sequence: TGTGCCAGCAGCTTGGATGCGCAGGGCACTGAAGCTTTCTTT. The whole variable domain, remainder taken from reference TRBV5-5 and TRBJ1-1, is DAGVTQSPTHLIKTRGQQVTLRCSPISGHKSVSWYQQVLGQGPQFIFQYYEKEERGRGNFPDRFSARQFPNYSSELNVNALLLGDSALYLCASSLDAQGTEAFFGQGTRLTVV.